This TCR beta chain is drawn from a study of OX40 agonist ivuxolimab in advanced cancers. Looking at the study overall: The costimulatory receptor OX40 (CD134) was targeted by ivuxolimab, a fully human IgG2 agonistic monoclonal antibody. In the dose-escalation cohort, around four fifths of patients were male, and the mean age was approximately 60 years with a range of about 20 to 80. The paper reports the monotherapy dose-escalation portion (N of about 54 patients) of the phase I ivuxolimab trial. Patients were allowed to have had prior anti-PD-1, anti-PD-L1 or anti-CTLA-4 therapy, and approximately 40% of the dose-escalation patients had been treated with checkpoint inhibitors. Intravenous ivuxolimab was administered to patients every 2 weeks at six dose levels: 0.01, 0.1, 0.3, 1.5, 3 and 10 mg/kg. Partial responses occurred in three dose-escalation patients, of whom one had hepatocellular carcinoma and two had cutaneous melanoma. Of the roughly 51 dose-escalation patients, hepatocellular carcinoma was present in roughly 19, melanoma in roughly 15, renal cell carcinoma in 9 and head and neck cancer in 9. Peripheral TCRbeta sequencing was intended to test whether TCR sequence diversity was altered and clonal T-cell expansion was caused by ivuxolimab. Broad study findings and their caveats: At doses of 0.1 to 3.0 mg/kg, clonal expansion of both CD4+ and CD8+ T cells in blood was seen between baseline and week 6. The antigen specificity of the peripheral T cells that underwent clonal expansion was not determined. In the 0.1-3.0 mg/kg groups, partial responders were among the patients with the lowest normalized peripheral clonal expansion, particularly in CD8+ T cells. Low levels of normalized T-cell clonal expansion were also shown by some nonresponding patients. After ivuxolimab, more expanded clones were found on average in CD8+ T cells than in CD4+ T cells.

To sequence the TCRbeta CDR3 region, genomic DNA was isolated from the sorted cells. The immunoSEQ Assay was used to sequence the TCRbeta CDR3 regions. TCRdb took over this immuneACCESS table, retaining in-frame rearrangements with V and J assigned. Such tables are incomplete; in checked studies, under half of the missing clones stem from an unresolved V gene, and the remainder is unexplained. The sample data list some 20,000 clones, and approximately 85% of these were observed just once. Of the sample, 3% to 3.5% is held by the ten largest clones. Patients with a history of autoimmune disease or receiving systemic immunosuppression were excluded from the trial. Peripheral blood for TCR sequencing was drawn from every dose cohort at baseline, at cycle 4 day 1 and at cycle 7 day 1. Samples were obtained from an open-label, multicenter, first-in-human phase I dose-escalation trial of ivuxolimab. The trial enrolled adults with locally advanced or metastatic head and neck squamous cell, hepatocellular, melanoma or renal cell carcinoma. Before TCR sequencing, CD4+ and CD8+ T cells were separately sorted from peripheral blood.

Notes on this clone: The clone's antigen remains unknown. One base away there is no much larger clone; base qualities are not given.

Trimming takes 1 base from V and 5 bases from J, and the germline ends sit 12 bases apart. CDR1 and CDR2 are drawn from the germline V gene: SGHTA, FQGNSA. The CDR3 sequence holds 14 residues, the cysteine and phenylalanine included. Only the CDR3 portion is preserved as DNA: 42 bases, with reading frame beginning at the first base. Material: CD4+ or CD8+ T cells sorted from blood, obtained in a trial of the OX40 agonist ivuxolimab. The rearrangement combines TRBV7-2 with TRBJ2-7, with the D gene not clear enough to name. This clonotype originated in an adult with an advanced solid tumor such as melanoma, head and neck, liver or kidney cancer. The DNA sequence is as follows: TGTGCCAGCAGCTTAGGGGCTAGTTCCCACGAGCAGTACTTC. Its protein product is CASSLGASSHEQYF.